This TCR beta chain was observed in a study of T cells in Graves' hyperthyroidism and ophthalmopathy. General study points: A model of 13 V-J pairs discriminated ophthalmopathy from stable hyperthyroidism.

This clonotype was observed at least ten times. The antigen is unknown. Looked up from germline, CDR1 is SQVTM and CDR2 is ANQGSEA. This CDR3 region has 17 residues. V gave up 0 bases and J gave up 3 bases; unmatched junction bases: 12. The source material, RNA transcripts, was used to amplify TCR beta CDR3 regions. First-round RT-PCR with HTBI primers amplified the TCR CDR3 region. MiXCR was run by TCRdb on the multiplex PCR reads, yielding one entry per CDR3 protein. The sample comprises 650,000 to 750,000 distinct CDR3 sequences, 12% to 15% of which are singletons, and about 9.4% rests with the top ten.

The sequence derives from a young woman with Graves' hyperthyroidism. The source material was blood. The chain carries TRBV29-1 and TRBJ2-3; the match to TRBD1 covers 7 bases. The CDR3 DNA reads TGCAGCGTTGAAGACCCACCGGACAGGAGAAGGACAGATACGCAGTATTTT. Protein sequence: CSVEDPPDRRRTDTQYF.